This TCR beta chain was sequenced for a study of PD-1 blockade in mismatch repair-deficient tumors (dated by TCRdb to 2017 to 2019). Background for the entire study: The trial enrolled just over 85 consecutive patients with approximately eleven mismatch repair-deficient cancer types between September 2013 and 2016, all previously treated and progressing. Tumor-associated T cell clones in the peripheral blood of patients responding to PD-1 blockade were tracked using deep sequencing of TCR CDR3 regions. The full study reports these points: Tumor-resident clones, often undetectable in blood before treatment, expanded rapidly after pembrolizumab and then contracted, generally before radiologic responses.

For each enrolled patient, mismatch repair deficiency was established using either polymerase chain reaction or immunohistochemistry. TCR sequencing was performed for three patients who responded to pembrolizumab therapy. In the phase II trial, pembrolizumab PD-1 blockade was tested prospectively in advanced mismatch repair-deficient cancers, no matter which tissue of origin the cancers came from. Serial peripheral blood T cell samples were collected before and at multiple times after starting PD-1 blockade. Blood sampling times were reported as weeks after the first pembrolizumab dose. The library came from the immunoSEQ multiplex PCR assay. TCRdb's version of the immuneACCESS table is confined to in-frame rearrangements and falls short of the full clone set. An unresolved V gene accounts for under half of the shortfall where checked; the remainder is of unknown origin. Here the sample has around 120,000 clones; roughly 86% occur a single time. The ten largest make up roughly 12% of the sample.

Comments on this clone: Its antigen is not yet known. Base qualities are missing; no much larger clone stands one base away.

The germline V gene encodes CDR1 MNHEY and CDR2 SMNVEV (reference sequence). Between the V and J ends, shortened by 3 bases and 0 bases respectively, the junction contains 15 bases. The CDR3 numbers 16 residues from cysteine through phenylalanine. The CDR3 DNA has 48 bases and is translated from base 1. This receptor was identified in an adult with mismatch repair-deficient cancer. The specimen comprised peripheral blood, sampled approximately 71 weeks after starting pembrolizumab. The V and J genes are TRBV27 and TRBJ2-7; TRBD2 is possibly the D segment (6 matching bases). The encoded CDR3 is CASSLKYLGGSYEQYF. The DNA sequence reads TGTGCCAGCAGTTTGAAGTATCTCGGGGGCTCCTACGAGCAGTACTTC.